This note documents a single T cell receptor (beta chain) sequence. Sequenced by immunoSEQ multiplex PCR; TCRdb stores in-frame clones only, minus some. The profile shows 120,000 or so clones, around 88% of them singletons. These data belong to a study of blood T cell repertoires in COVID-19. Sequencing was done on a sample of peripheral blood. This receptor was taken from a woman between 50 and 59 years old with active or convalescent COVID-19.

CDR3 nucleotide sequence: TGTGCCAGCAGTTTAAGGGGCAGCCATTCACCCCTCCACTTT. It specifies CASSLRGSHSPLHF. The rearrangement uses TRBV27 and TRBJ1-6; maybe TRBD1 (5 bases). V dropped 2 bases and J dropped 8 bases, with 10 bases sitting between them. The CDR3 extends over 14 amino acids. Germline values: CDR1 MNHEY, CDR2 SMNVEV (reference sequence).